This T cell receptor (beta chain) was sequenced in a study of OX40 agonist ivuxolimab in advanced cancers. About the research overall: Subjects had a mean age of about 65 years, with a range of roughly 20 to 79; roughly 80% were male.

With respect to this clone: Other DNA sequences in the same sample also yield this CDR3.

Sequencing used immunoSEQ multiplex PCR; TCRdb keeps in-frame clones, though not all of them. The data show 20,000 to 30,000 clones, roughly 93% seen once. The CDR3 is 12 residues long. V dropped 1 base and J dropped 7 bases, with 5 bases sitting between them. Germline CDR1 SGHAT, CDR2 FQNNGV. V usage is TRBV11-2 and J usage is TRBJ2-1, with a possible D match to TRBD2 (5 bases). The receptor was derived from an adult with an advanced solid tumor such as melanoma, head and neck, liver or kidney cancer. The sample here was CD4+ or CD8+ T cells sorted from blood, taken in a trial of the OX40 agonist ivuxolimab. The CDR3 here is CASSLGTNEQFF. CDR3 bases: TGTGCCAGCAGCTTAGGGACTAATGAGCAGTTCTTC. The full variable domain, in which reference TRBV11-2 and TRBJ2-1 provide the parts outside the CDR3, is EAGVAQSPRYKIIEKRQSVAFWCNPISGHATLYWYQQILGQGPKLLIQFQNNGVVDDSQLPKDRFSAERLKGVDSTLKIQPAKLEDSAVYLCASSLGTNEQFFGPGTRLTVL.